This section outlines one T cell receptor (beta chain) sequence together with its context. The sample originates from a study of technical replicates of blood from several donors. From germline, CDR1 is MNHEY and CDR2 SMNVEV (reference sequence). The CDR3 extends over 14 amino acids. The germline V and J ends were trimmed by 3 bases and 2 bases, with 10 bases remaining between them. Libraries were prepared by immunoSEQ multiplex PCR; TCRdb keeps only in-frame clonotypes and omits some of them. The data show about 80,000 clones, 93% seen once. The rearrangement links TRBV27 to TRBJ1-2; D is possibly TRBD1 (6 bases). Sequencing was done on a sample of T cells isolated from PBMCs. This TCR was sampled from a human donor in good health. The DNA of the CDR3 is TGTGCCAGCAGTTTGGACAGAAAAAACTATGGCTACACCTTC. This sequence encodes CASSLDRKNYGYTF.